These 31 T cell receptor beta chains were sequenced from one sample in a study of T-cell memory formation after mild COVID-19. MiXCR was run by TCRdb on the 5' RACE reads, yielding one entry per CDR3 protein. The sample lists nearly 250,000 distinct CDR3 sequences; less than 20% were seen once. The material sequenced was PBMCs or a T cell subset sorted from them (not recorded which). These receptors all come from an adult woman who had mild COVID-19 (a few samples of this study predate the infection). Cell type and time point are not known.

This clonotype was observed many times. The chain couples TRBV24-1 to TRBJ2-3, with D possibly called TRBD1 or TRBD2 (6 bases each). V lost 5 bases to trimming and J lost 0 bases, with 8 bases between them. The germline V gene has CDR1 KGHDR and CDR2 SFDVKD. The CDR3 length is 14 residues. The CDR3 here is CATSGRGSTDTQYF. The CDR3 bases are TGTGCCACCAGTGGGAGGGGGAGCACAGATACGCAGTATTTT.

In its sample, this clonotype was seen many times. This chain links TRBV4-2 with TRBJ2-3, with TRBD2 as a possible D gene (7 bases). Germline V CDR1 and CDR2: LGHNA, YNFKEQ. This CDR3 has 15 residues. With 2 bases removed from V and 5 bases from J, the gap between germline ends came to 14 bases. The CDR3 coding sequence is TGTGCCAGCAGCCAATTCCGCGGGGGCCGAGATACGCAGTATTTT. Translated: CASSQFRGGRDTQYF.

This clonotype was detected a few times. The chain is built from TRBV18 and TRBJ2-1; 9 bases agree with TRBD1. The length of the CDR3 is 15 residues. Germline-derived CDR1 and CDR2 are KGHSH and LQKENI. V gave up 0 bases and J gave up 8 bases; unmatched junction bases: 5. The CDR3 nucleotides are TGTGCCAGCTCACCACCTTGGACAGGGGACGATGAGCAGTTCTTC. It specifies CASSPPWTGDDEQFF.

This clonotype was counted between two and nine times. The chain carries TRBV7-2 and TRBJ1-1; no clear D. CDR1 and CDR2 from the germline V gene are SGHTA and FQGNSA. With 3 bases removed from V and 0 bases from J, the gap between germline ends came to 17 bases. The CDR3 is 17 residues long. As DNA, the CDR3 is TGTGCCAGCAGCTTTTTCGTTTCCCGTAAAATGAACACTGAAGCTTTCTTT. This gives the protein CASSFFVSRKMNTEAFF.

This clonotype was counted ten times or more. The chain uses TRBV28 and TRBJ2-3; 8 bases are a match to TRBD2. CDR3 length: 15 amino acids. Germline V gives CDR1 MDHEN, CDR2 SYDVKM. V shed 7 bases and J 4 bases; nucleotides not matched to a gene: 10. The DNA for the CDR3 is TGTGCCAGCACCCCCCCAGCGGGAGTTTCAGATACGCAGTATTTT. This encodes CASTPPAGVSDTQYF.

The V gene is TRBV10-3, the J gene TRBJ2-5; D is uncertain. This CDR3 contains 14 residues. The germline V gene has CDR1 ENHRY and CDR2 SYGVKD. Trimming cost V 0 bases and J 3 bases, with 8 bases left between them. The CDR3 DNA sequence: TGTGCCATCAGTGAGTCGGCAACTAAAGAGACCCAGTACTTC. This gives the protein CAISESATKETQYF.

This clonotype has a count of ten or more. The CDR3, as DNA: TGTGCCAGCAGTTTGCGGACAGCGAACACTGAAGCTTTCTTT. Residues: CASSLRTANTEAFF. The chain is built from TRBV12-3 or TRBV12-4 and TRBJ1-1, with a weak D call TRBD1 (6 bases). Trimming shortened V by 3 bases and J by 1 base, and 9 bases separated the two germline ends. There are 14 residues in the CDR3.

The V gene is TRBV12-3 or TRBV12-4, the J gene TRBJ2-3; TRBD2 matches 10 bases. The CDR3 consists of 15 residues. V was clipped by 6 bases and J by 9 bases; unmatched bases: 12. The CDR3 loop is CASSLAGAPSITQYF. In DNA, the CDR3 is TGTGCCAGCAGCCTAGCGGGGGCGCCATCAATAACGCAGTATTTT.

This clonotype was observed a handful of times. The V call is TRBV20-1, the J call TRBJ2-2; maybe TRBD2 (6 bases). This CDR3 is built from 13 residues. Germline V gene data show CDR1 as DFQATT and CDR2 as SNEGSKA (reference sequence). V gave up 1 base and J gave up 6 bases, with 9 bases separating them. The CDR3 here is CSARVSGAGELFF. CDR3 DNA sequence: TGCAGTGCTAGAGTATCGGGGGCCGGGGAGCTGTTTTTT.

This chain joins TRBV30 and TRBJ2-2; 8 bases fit TRBD2. Germline V lookup: CDR1 GTSNPN, CDR2 SVGIG (reference sequence). CDR3 size: 15 residues. V trimming: 5 bases; J trimming: 2 bases; junction bases outside the gene matches: 7. CDR3 sequence reads: CAWDPGLGNTGELFF. The CDR3 region has the DNA TGTGCCTGGGATCCGGGACTAGGAAACACCGGGGAGCTGTTTTTT.

There are a few counts of this clonotype. The rearrangement joins TRBV7-3 to TRBJ1-6; D is possibly TRBD1 (5 bases). Trimming removed 1 base from V and 15 bases from J, with 13 bases in between. Germline V gene sequence: CDR1 SGHTA, CDR2 FQGTGA. This CDR3 is 13 amino acids long. The DNA for the CDR3 is TGTGCCAGCAGCTTAAGGATGGGGGACTACCTCCACTTT. Translated: CASSLRMGDYLHF.

Ten or more counts support this clonotype. The chain links TRBV10-3 to TRBJ2-3; 9 bases fit TRBD2. Per germline, CDR1 ENHRY and CDR2 SYGVKD. The CDR3 loop spans 14 amino acids. After removal of 4 bases from V and 1 base from J, the junction contained 0 bases not matched to a gene. The DNA of the CDR3 is TGTGCCATCAGTGGGACTAGCGGCACAGATACGCAGTATTTT. Residues: CAISGTSGTDTQYF.

The chain is built from TRBV27 and TRBJ1-2, with 7 bases aligning to TRBD1. Per germline, CDR1 MNHEY and CDR2 SMNVEV (reference sequence). The V segment lost 6 bases and the J segment 5 bases; nucleotides outside the gene matches: 0. The CDR3 contains 11 residues. As DNA, the CDR3 is TGTGCCAGCAGGGGACAGTATGGCTACACCTTC. Protein: CASRGQYGYTF.

The chain joins TRBV3-1 to TRBJ2-7; D gene ambiguous. CDR1 and CDR2 from the germline V gene are LGHDT and YNNKEL (reference sequence). The CDR3 covers 13 residues. Trimming shortened V by 1 base and J by 7 bases, and 11 bases separated the two germline ends. The DNA of the CDR3 is TGTGCCAGCAGCCAAGTTCGTGGGTCGGAGCAGTACTTC. Its translation: CASSQVRGSEQYF.

CDR3 DNA: TGTGCCAGCAGCTTAGTTCACGGGAGGGAAGAGACCCAGTACTTC. This gives the protein CASSLVHGREETQYF. This chain connects TRBV7-2 to TRBJ2-5, with 8 positions matching TRBD2. Looked up from germline, CDR1 is SGHTA and CDR2 is FQGNSA. With 1 base clipped from V and 3 bases from J, the junction kept 4 bases outside the gene matches. This CDR3 comprises 15 residues.

The chain is built from TRBV20-1 and TRBJ2-7; a possible D gene is TRBD2 (7 bases). CDR1 is DFQATT, CDR2 SNEGSKA, per germline (reference sequence). The V end lost 0 bases, the J end lost 0 bases, and 18 bases lay between the germline ends. This CDR3 is 17 amino acids long. This chain's CDR3 is CSARDLSGGPRSYEQYF. Written as DNA, the CDR3 is TGCAGTGCTAGAGACCTTTCGGGGGGCCCCCGCTCCTACGAGCAGTACTTC.

This clonotype was recorded a few times. The chain carries TRBV6-1 and TRBJ1-5, with unresolved D. The CDR3 loop spans 13 amino acids. The V gene lost 4 bases and the J gene lost 7 bases, with 11 bases spanning the gap. Germline V gene data show CDR1 as MNHNS and CDR2 as SASEGT. The CDR3 loop is CASSVGREQPQHF. The CDR3 bases are TGTGCCAGCAGTGTGGGCAGAGAACAGCCCCAGCATTTT.

This clonotype was seen a handful of times. The chain combines TRBV9 with TRBJ1-1; TRBD1 agrees at 8 bases. CDR1 and CDR2 (germline): SGDLS, YYNGEE. This CDR3 spans 13 amino acids. Trimming cost V 5 bases and J 5 bases; bases outside gene matches: 5. The CDR3 nucleotides are TGTGCCAGCAGAGGGACAGGACGGACTGAAGCTTTCTTT. This translates into CASRGTGRTEAFF.

In this sample, this clonotype turned up many times. The chain is built from TRBV14 and TRBJ1-1; 10 bases agree with TRBD1. With 1 base clipped from V and 4 bases from J, the junction kept 6 bases outside the gene matches. CDR1 SGHDN and CDR2 FVKESK come from the germline V gene. The CDR3 consists of 16 residues. Here the CDR3 reads CASSQGQGAWSTEAFF. The DNA of the CDR3 is TGTGCCAGCAGCCAAGGACAGGGGGCTTGGAGCACTGAAGCTTTCTTT.

The chain links TRBV18 to TRBJ2-5, with TRBD2 matching 7 bases. CDR3 length: 16 residues. CDR1 and CDR2 (germline): KGHSH, LQKENI. J was trimmed by 7 bases and V by 0 bases; bases with no gene match: 11. The CDR3 loop is CASSPPAGGSKGTQYF. CDR3 DNA sequence: TGTGCCAGCTCACCACCGGCCGGGGGGAGTAAGGGGACCCAGTACTTC. Full variable domain (missing parts from reference TRBV18 and TRBJ2-5): NAGVMQNPRHLVRRRGQEARLRCSPMKGHSHVYWYRQLPEEGLKFMVYLQKENIIDESGMPKERFSAEFPKEGPSILRIQQVVRGDSAAYFCASSPPAGGSKGTQYFGPGTRLLVL.

This clonotype was counted only a few times. V gene TRBV2 combines with J gene TRBJ2-2; D is perhaps TRBD2 (6 bases). Trimming stripped 4 bases from V and 4 bases from J, with 7 bases between. Germline values: CDR1 SNHLY, CDR2 FYNNEI. This CDR3 region has 13 residues. Here the CDR3 DNA reads TGTGCCAGCAGTGTGGGAGGCACCGGGGAGCTGTTTTTT. Amino acid sequence: CASSVGGTGELFF.

This clonotype was recorded a few times. The chain has TRBV7-2 and TRBJ1-1; unclear D gene. Trimming stripped 5 bases from V and 4 bases from J, with 11 bases between. Germline CDR1 is SGHTA and CDR2 is FQGNSA. The CDR3 loop spans 13 amino acids. In DNA form, the CDR3 reads TGTGCCAGCAGCGCCCGAACGAGCACTGAAGCTTTCTTT. This codes for CASSARTSTEAFF.

This clonotype turned up a few times. This sequence joins TRBV10-3 and TRBJ1-6; 7 bases match TRBD1. The V gene end was trimmed by 5 bases and the J gene end by 10 bases; junction bases not matched to a gene: 5. Per germline, CDR1 ENHRY and CDR2 SYGVKD. CDR3 length: 13 residues. The CDR3 DNA reads as TGTGCCATCAGTCCAGGGGGAGGCTCACCCCTCCACTTT. This codes for CAISPGGGSPLHF.

A few counts support this clonotype. V usage is TRBV11-2 and J usage is TRBJ1-1; D uncertain. V was trimmed by 2 bases and J by 4 bases, leaving 14 bases between them. CDR3 length: 15 amino acids. Per germline, CDR1 SGHAT and CDR2 FQNNGV. CDR3 bases: TGTGCCAGCAGCTTACCGACAAGCGGTTCCACTGAAGCTTTCTTT. It specifies CASSLPTSGSTEAFF.

V usage is TRBV6-5 and J usage is TRBJ2-1; no firm D call. This CDR3 spans 15 amino acids. V dropped 10 bases and J dropped 0 bases, with 16 bases sitting between them. Germline CDR1 and CDR2: MNHEY and SVGAGI. The chain's CDR3 is CATTSLRRSYNEQFF. The CDR3 nucleotides read TGTGCCACCACCTCTTTAAGGCGCTCCTACAATGAGCAGTTCTTC.

J is TRBJ2-1 and V is TRBV6-2 or TRBV6-3; 9 bases are shared with TRBD1. With V trimmed by 2 bases and J by 10 bases, 12 bases remained unmatched. Germline V gene data show CDR1 as MNHEY and CDR2 as SVGEGT. The CDR3 loop spans 16 amino acids. CDR3 loop: CASSYGKTGGTREQFF. In nucleotides, the CDR3 is TGTGCCAGCAGTTACGGAAAGACAGGGGGGACGAGAGAGCAGTTCTTC.

The chain is built from TRBV7-9 and TRBJ2-1; maybe TRBD1 (5 bases). The CDR3 covers 15 residues. Germline-derived CDR1 and CDR2 are SEHNR and FQNEAQ (reference sequence). The V end lost 2 bases, the J end lost 2 bases, and 10 bases lay between the germline ends. The CDR3 here is CASSLLGAAYNEQFF. CDR3 coding DNA: TGTGCCAGCAGCTTATTAGGGGCGGCCTACAATGAGCAGTTCTTC.

This clonotype was seen a few times. The chain couples TRBV10-3 to TRBJ2-1; TRBD2 agrees at 8 bases. CDR3 length: 15 residues. V lost 9 bases, J lost 7 bases, and 14 bases stayed unmatched. Germline V CDR1 and CDR2: ENHRY, SYGVKD. The CDR3 region has the DNA TGTGCCATGGCCCAGGGACTAGTGCGGATGAATGAGCAGTTCTTC. It yields the protein CAMAQGLVRMNEQFF.

The CDR3 DNA reads as TGCAGTGCTCTGCGTACAGGGGAGGGTCAGCCCCAGCATTTT. Translation: CSALRTGEGQPQHF. This sequence joins TRBV20-1 and TRBJ1-5; 7 bases fit TRBD1. V shed 5 bases and J 6 bases; nucleotides not matched to a gene: 10. CDR3 length equals 14 residues. Germline V CDR1 and CDR2: DFQATT, SNEGSKA (reference sequence).

The table lists this clonotype with a few counts. This chain joins TRBV4-3 and TRBJ2-7, with 12 nucleotides matching TRBD1. V shed 3 bases, J shed 7 bases, and the junction held 10 bases outside the gene matches. The germline CDR1 and CDR2 sequences are LGHNA and YSLEER. The CDR3 runs to 16 residues. CDR3 in amino acids: CASSQWGGQGAREQYF. The CDR3 DNA reads as TGCGCCAGCAGCCAGTGGGGGGGACAGGGGGCAAGGGAGCAGTACTTC.

This clonotype was seen a handful of times. This chain links TRBV19 with TRBJ2-7; possibly TRBD1 or TRBD2 for D (5 bases each). This CDR3 has 14 amino acids. CDR1 is LNHDA, CDR2 SQIVND, per germline (reference sequence). Trimming removed 5 bases at V and 6 bases at J, with 17 bases between. CDR3 nucleotides: TGTGCCAGTAGTCCCCGGGGCCAGTCTTCCGAGCAGTACTTC. Amino acid sequence: CASSPRGQSSEQYF.